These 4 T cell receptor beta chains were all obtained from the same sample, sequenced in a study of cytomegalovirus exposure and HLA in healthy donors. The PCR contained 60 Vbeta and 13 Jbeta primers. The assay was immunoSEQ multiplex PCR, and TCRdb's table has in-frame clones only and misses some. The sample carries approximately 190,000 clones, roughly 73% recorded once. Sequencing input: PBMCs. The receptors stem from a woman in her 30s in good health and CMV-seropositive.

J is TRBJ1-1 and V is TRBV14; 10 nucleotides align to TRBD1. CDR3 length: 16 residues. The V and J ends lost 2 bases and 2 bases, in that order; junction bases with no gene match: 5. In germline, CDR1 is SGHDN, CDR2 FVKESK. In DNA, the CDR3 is TGTGCCAGCAGCCAAAGGGACAGGGGAATTAACACTGAAGCTTTCTTT. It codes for CASSQRDRGINTEAFF.

CDR3 protein: CSTGGAASTDTQYF. In nucleotides, the CDR3 is TGCAGCACCGGGGGGGCAGCTAGCACAGATACGCAGTATTTT. The genes are TRBV29-1 and TRBJ2-3; 8 bases fit TRBD2. The CDR3 totals 14 residues. Germline V gene lookup returns CDR1 SQVTM and CDR2 ANQGSEA. V dropped 8 bases and J dropped 0; count of bases not matched to a gene: 7.

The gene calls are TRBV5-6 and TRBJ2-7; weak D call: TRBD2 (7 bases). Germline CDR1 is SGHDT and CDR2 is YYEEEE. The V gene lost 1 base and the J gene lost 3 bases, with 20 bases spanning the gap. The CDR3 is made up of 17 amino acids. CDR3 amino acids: CASSLYGGAGAYYEQYF. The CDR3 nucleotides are TGTGCCAGCAGCTTGTATGGGGGGGCAGGGGCCTACTACGAGCAGTACTTC.

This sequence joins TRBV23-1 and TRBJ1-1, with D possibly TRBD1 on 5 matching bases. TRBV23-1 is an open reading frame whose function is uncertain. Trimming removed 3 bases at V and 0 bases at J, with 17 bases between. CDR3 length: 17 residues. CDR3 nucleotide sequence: TGCGCCAGCAGTCATGGAACGTGGGGCAGGGTGAACACTGAAGCTTTCTTT. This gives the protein CASSHGTWGRVNTEAFF.